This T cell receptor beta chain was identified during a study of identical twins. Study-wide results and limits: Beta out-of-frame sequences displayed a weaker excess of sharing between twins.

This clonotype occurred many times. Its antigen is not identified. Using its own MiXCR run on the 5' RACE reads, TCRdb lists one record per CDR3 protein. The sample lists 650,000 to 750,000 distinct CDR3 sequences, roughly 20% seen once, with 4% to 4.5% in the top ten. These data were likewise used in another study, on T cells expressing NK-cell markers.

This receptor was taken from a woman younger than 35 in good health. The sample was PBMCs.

This CDR3 reads CASSDDSYGANVLTF. DNA of the CDR3: TGTGCCAGCAGTGACGACAGTTATGGGGCCAACGTCCTGACTTTC. The chain couples TRBV12-3 or TRBV12-4 to TRBJ2-6; D is possibly TRBD1 (5 bases). The CDR3 is 15 residues long. Trimming left V 5 bases short and J 3 bases short, with 11 bases between.